This T cell receptor beta chain was sequenced in a study of beta chain features in type 1 diabetes (dated by TCRdb to 2016 to 2019). For the wider study: Mean age, gender distribution, total cell number and subset yield were not different between patients and healthy donors. In the study, TCRB repertoires of sorted circulating CD4+ T cell subsets from recently diagnosed type 1 diabetes patients were compared with those of matched healthy donors. Across all samples, some 110,000,000 sorted cells were examined, and cell number per subset correlated strongly with RNA yield. Regulatory and stem cell-like memory subsets were isolated from only 8 patients and roughly 8 healthy donors, whereas naive and central memory subsets came from all 28 donors.

Each donor gave one peripheral blood draw, averaging roughly 120 mL, which was collected into heparinised tubes. Using a panel that included CD45RO, CCR7, CD25, CD127, CD95 and CD27, naive, central memory, regulatory and stem cell-like memory CD4+ T cells were sorted on a BD FACSAria II. Purity was above 95% for every sorted population. Right away, PBMCs were isolated by Lymphoprep density gradient centrifugation and were stained directly, with no culture step. So that batch effects would be minimized, each experiment stained and sorted samples in pairs, pairing one healthy donor with one patient. The entire amount of isolated RNA was reverse transcribed using the High Capacity cDNA Reverse Transcription Kit, so the sequenced TCRB transcripts were expressed ones. Naive, central memory and regulatory T cell samples underwent deep immunoSEQ sequencing, averaging about 3.57 million total reads per sample. Sorted cells were lysed in RLT buffer, and RNA was extracted using DNase-treated RNeasy Micro or Mini kits according to cell number. To prevent cross-contamination, each cell subset was processed individually, whereas patient and healthy donor samples were processed jointly. The immunoSEQ multiplex PCR was used to amplify TCRB sequences from cDNA, generating 87-bp fragments that spanned the CDR3 region. Amplicons were sequenced on the Illumina HiSeq platform. On the study's bioinformatics: Synthetic template baselines were used to correct PCR bias computationally, reads within Hamming distance 2 were collapsed together, and singletons that could not be merged were discarded. By aligning reads against IMGT, V, D and J genes, CDR3 length, and insertions or deletions at six rearrangement sites were assigned. Clonotype counts were normalized to sorted cell number within each subset before computing true diversity and Gini coefficients with the tcR R package. Repertoire sharing was quantified using the overlap coefficient calculated on TCRB nucleotide sequences. Out-of-frame TCRB sequences from naive cells were analyzed as a proxy for the pre-selection repertoire. This is the immuneACCESS table as TCRdb keeps it, with only in-frame sequences that have V and J called. A part of the clones is gone; compared with another copy, unresolved V genes explain less than half, and the rest is unexplained. That table gives V, J and clone size, and the DNA gave D and trimming. Counted in this sample were about 620,000 clones; roughly 16% of them appeared once. Roughly 0.098% of the sample is taken by the ten largest.

As regards this clone: Its recognized antigen is unknown. No qualities accompany the bases; no much larger clone lies one base away.

What the research found in general, with its limitations: At VDJ recombination sites, type 1 diabetes patients had fewer insertions and more deleted nucleotides, which implies abnormalities in thymic rearrangement. A moderate but significant shortening of TCRB CDR3 length was observed in type 1 diabetes patients in all four CD4+ subsets. PCR might favor shorter templates, but patient and control samples were amplified and corrected together, so any skew would affect both groups equally. Naive, central memory and regulatory TCRB repertoires appeared to be more similar among patients than among healthy donors. Only small numbers of individuals were included in the HLA sub-analyses, which left unresolved whether HLA type had any influence on TCRB rearrangement. Because cDNA was sequenced instead of genomic DNA, highly expressing activated cells could be over-represented, though the groups showed no difference in activation or CD3 levels.

V sheds 1 base and J sheds 0 bases, leaving 4 bases between their ends. CDR1 and CDR2, per the germline V gene, are SGHRS and YFSETQ. Taken from cysteine to phenylalanine, the CDR3 has 13 residues. Only the CDR3 part of the read is kept: 39 bases, read in frame from the first base. The sequenced sample consisted of naive CD4+ T cells from blood. The cell subset or site label on this specimen signifies: true naive CD4+ T cells. The chain employs TRBV5-1 and TRBJ2-5, with no confidently assigned D gene. The TCR sequence derives from a man between 18 and 35 years old in good health. CDR3 reads: CASSLSYQETQYF. The DNA is as follows: TGCGCCAGCAGCTTGAGCTACCAAGAGACCCAGTACTTC.